The 27 T cell receptor beta chains presented below share a single source sample, sequenced in a study of STAT5B mutations in CD4+ large granular lymphocyte leukemia. TCRdb keeps only in-frame clones here, not all; method: immunoSEQ multiplex PCR. The repertoire holds tens of thousands of clones, about 88% seen once, with about 0.34% in the top ten. The sequenced sample consisted of CD4+ T cells from blood buffy coats. The receptor source for this set is a human donor in good health.

The chain uses TRBV28 and TRBJ1-6; possible D gene TRBD1, 5 bases. This CDR3 is 15 amino acids long. CDR1 is MDHEN and CDR2 is SYDVKM in the germline V gene. V was pared by 5 bases and J by 5 bases, with 13 bases between. The CDR3 is CASSGGRSNNSPLHF. CDR3 DNA sequence: TGTGCCAGCAGTGGGGGACGGAGTAATAATTCACCCCTCCACTTT.

This chain's CDR3 is CASSQGGMNTEAFF. DNA for the CDR3: TGCGCCAGCAGCCAAGGGGGCATGAACACTGAAGCTTTCTTT. The J gene is TRBJ1-1, the V gene TRBV4-1, with D tentatively TRBD1 (5 bases). CDR1 and CDR2 from the germline V gene are MGHRA and YSYEKL. This CDR3 contains 14 residues. Deletions cut 1 base from V and 0 bases from J, with 6 bases between.

J is TRBJ2-2 and V is TRBV30; perhaps D is TRBD1 or TRBD2 (5 bases each). Germline V gene lookup returns CDR1 GTSNPN and CDR2 SVGIG (reference sequence). V was shortened by 3 bases and J by 3 bases, with 17 bases between the two germline ends. CDR3 length: 16 amino acids. The CDR3 reads CAWRLAGTDYTGELFF. The CDR3 coding sequence is TGTGCCTGGAGACTCGCAGGGACGGACTACACCGGGGAGCTGTTTTTT. The full variable domain, in which reference TRBV30 and TRBJ2-2 provide the parts outside the CDR3, is SQTIHQWPATLVQPVGSPLSLECTVEGTSNPNLYWYRQAAGRGLQLLFYSVGIGQISSEVPQNLSASRPQDRQFILSSKKLLLSDSGFYLCAWRLAGTDYTGELFFGEGSRLTVL.

This rearrangement joins TRBV6-5 to TRBJ1-2; D gene uncertain. This CDR3 has 16 residues. Germline assignment: CDR1 MNHEY and CDR2 SVGAGI. V dropped 0 bases and J dropped 4 bases, with 15 bases sitting between them. The CDR3 loop is CASSYSTGRSFYGYTF. The CDR3 DNA follows: TGTGCCAGCAGTTACTCGACGGGGAGAAGTTTCTATGGCTACACCTTC.

The chain uses TRBV6-5 and TRBJ1-6; the D gene is possibly TRBD1 (5 bases). Deletions cut 6 bases from V and 9 bases from J, with 18 bases between. The V gene's germline CDR1 is MNHEY and CDR2 SVGAGI. The CDR3 is 15 amino acids. The CDR3 coding sequence is TGTGCCAGCAGATGGGACTCCACAAGTGGTTCACCCCTCCACTTT. Amino acid sequence: CASRWDSTSGSPLHF.

This clone came up once. V usage is TRBV11-2 and J usage is TRBJ2-7; either TRBD1 or TRBD2 may supply D (5 bases each). CDR1 and CDR2 from the germline V gene are SGHAT and FQNNGV. This CDR3 has 15 residues. V dropped 1 base and J dropped 7 bases, with 17 bases sitting between them. CDR3 amino acids: CASSLGGSPAGEQYF. In DNA form, the CDR3 reads TGTGCCAGCAGCTTAGGAGGGAGCCCCGCAGGGGAGCAGTACTTC.

This clone turned up a few times. The chain joins TRBV2 to TRBJ1-5; a weak D match, TRBD1 (6 bases). The germline V and J ends were trimmed by 5 bases and 5 bases, with 13 bases remaining between them. In germline, CDR1 is SNHLY, CDR2 FYNNEI. CDR3 length: 14 residues. The CDR3 DNA sequence: TGTGCCAGCAGTTCTGACAGGACGCATCAGCCCCAGCATTTT. Protein sequence: CASSSDRTHQPQHF.

This clone was seen a handful of times. The rearrangement joins TRBV12-5 to TRBJ2-5; tentatively, D is TRBD1 (5 bases). Germline CDR1 and CDR2: LGHNT and FRNRAP. The CDR3 totals 13 residues. V lost 6 bases and J lost 3, with 11 bases in between. Here the CDR3 reads CASGPDREETQYF. In nucleotides, the CDR3 is TGTGCTAGTGGACCAGACAGAGAAGAGACCCAGTACTTC.

This rearrangement joins TRBV18 to TRBJ2-1; 7 bases align to TRBD2. Germline CDR1 and CDR2: KGHSH and LQKENI. The CDR3 is made up of 17 amino acids. V was clipped by 5 bases and J by 0 bases; unmatched bases: 10. The CDR3 spells CASSFYTSASSYNEQFF. The CDR3 DNA follows: TGTGCCAGCTCATTTTATACTAGCGCAAGCTCCTACAATGAGCAGTTCTTC.

This clone was detected only once. The chain uses TRBV30 and TRBJ1-5; perhaps TRBD1 as D (5 bases). CDR3 size: 13 residues. The germline CDR1 and CDR2 sequences are GTSNPN and SVGIG (reference sequence). V lost 8 bases and J 4 bases, leaving 15 bases between the germline ends. The CDR3: CALAGTTNQPQHF. The CDR3 region has the DNA TGTGCCCTAGCGGGGACGACGAATCAGCCCCAGCATTTT.

This clone was counted between two and nine times. This rearrangement joins TRBV9 to TRBJ1-2; the D is unclear. Germline V gives CDR1 SGDLS, CDR2 YYNGEE. V lost 2 bases to trimming and J lost 2 bases, with 13 bases between them. The CDR3 extends over 15 amino acids. This CDR3 reads CASSVDLMDNYGYTF. The CDR3 bases are TGTGCCAGCAGCGTGGACCTCATGGACAACTATGGCTACACCTTC.

The J gene is TRBJ2-1, the V gene TRBV6-1, with TRBD2 identical over 11 bases. The CDR3 sequence is 19 residues long. The ends lost 1 base at V and 4 bases at J; junction bases unmatched: 12. Germline V lookup: CDR1 MNHNS, CDR2 SASEGT. The CDR3 nucleotides read TGTGCCAGCAGTGAAGGAGAACTAGCGGGGGCCCGAGGGTACAATGAGCAGTTCTTC. Its translation: CASSEGELAGARGYNEQFF.

The V gene is TRBV27, the J gene TRBJ1-4; D gene unclear. The ends were cut back, 5 bases at V and 11 bases at J, with 18 bases in the middle. From germline, CDR1 is MNHEY and CDR2 SMNVEV (reference sequence). The CDR3 consists of 14 residues. The CDR3 reads CASSMKPGLGKLFF. The DNA of the CDR3 is TGTGCCAGCAGTATGAAGCCCGGTCTTGGGAAACTGTTTTTT.

The chain employs TRBV21-1 and TRBJ1-4. TRBV21-1 is designated a pseudogene. The length of the CDR3 is 16 residues. CDR3 coding DNA: TGTGCCAGCAGCCTCCCTGGTGGGGAGGGAGCTGAAAAACTGTTTTTT. Translated, it gives CASSLPGGEGAEKLFF.

The V call is TRBV10-3, the J call TRBJ2-1; 9 bases match TRBD2. V lost 4 bases and J lost 2; bases outside the gene matches: 15. This CDR3 is built from 19 residues. The germline gives CDR1 ENHRY, CDR2 SYGVKD. The CDR3 bases are TGTGCCATCAGTGGTAGCGGGAGCCAGACCCTAGTCCCCTACAATGAGCAGTTCTTC. This sequence encodes CAISGSGSQTLVPYNEQFF.

The V and J genes are TRBV7-3 and TRBJ1-6; D perhaps matches TRBD1 (6 bases). The CDR3 runs 13 residues. Germline V gives CDR1 SGHTA, CDR2 FQGTGA. V dropped 2 bases and J dropped 7 bases, with 6 bases sitting between them. In nucleotides, the CDR3 is TGTGCCAGCAGCTTAGGGACAAATTCACCCCTCCACTTT. Translating it yields CASSLGTNSPLHF.

The count of this clone is one. The CDR3 DNA reads as TGTGCCAGCAGCATACAGTTCTTC. Residues: CASSIQFF. This chain links TRBV12-1 with TRBJ2-1; the table's TRBD2 call for D was not verified on the DNA. TRBV12-1 is classified as a pseudogene. The CDR3 runs 8 residues.

V is TRBV19 and J is TRBJ1-5; no firm D call. The CDR3 consists of 16 residues. Trimming removed 1 base at V and 0 bases at J, with 10 bases between. The V gene's germline CDR1 is LNHDA and CDR2 SQIVND (reference sequence). The CDR3 sequence: CASSIVRRYSNQPQHF. Written as DNA, the CDR3 is TGTGCCAGTAGTATAGTGAGACGATATAGCAATCAGCCCCAGCATTTT.

This CDR3 reads CASSGTVSSGNTIYF. The CDR3 DNA sequence: TGTGCCAGCAGTGGGACGGTGAGCTCTGGAAACACCATATATTTT. V and J are TRBV6-4 and TRBJ1-3; D is ambiguous. V was trimmed by 4 bases and J by 0 bases, leaving 10 bases between them. This CDR3 region has 15 residues. Germline V lookup: CDR1 MRHNA, CDR2 SNTAGT.

In this sample, this clone turned up once. The chain links TRBV19 to TRBJ1-3; D call uncertain. CDR3 length equals 14 residues. V lost 3 bases and J 2 bases, leaving 8 bases between the germline ends. Germline CDR1 reads LNHDA; CDR2 reads SQIVND (reference sequence). The CDR3 nucleotides are TGTGCCAGTAGTATCGGTAGGGCTGGAAACACCATATATTTT. Protein product: CASSIGRAGNTIYF. The complete variable domain, with remaining parts taken from reference TRBV19 and TRBJ1-3, reads DGGITQSPKYLFRKEGQNVTLSCEQNLNHDAMYWYRQDPGQGLRLIYYSQIVNDFQKGDIAEGYSVSREKKESFPLTVTSAQKNPTAFYLCASSIGRAGNTIYFGEGSWLTVV.

This chain uses TRBV5-4 with TRBJ1-5; D possibly corresponds to TRBD1 (5 bases). Trimming removed 0 bases from V and 6 bases from J, with 13 bases in between. The CDR3 loop spans 15 amino acids. Germline V gene sequence: CDR1 SGHNT, CDR2 YYREEE (reference sequence). This CDR3 reads CASSLGSGQGQPQHF. For the CDR3, the DNA is TGTGCCAGCAGCTTGGGTAGTGGGCAGGGTCAGCCCCAGCATTTT.

The chain uses TRBV29-1 and TRBJ1-1; TRBD1 matches 7 bases. The length of the CDR3 is 14 residues. In germline, CDR1 is SQVTM, CDR2 ANQGSEA. Trimming removed 6 bases from V and 4 bases from J; junction bases left unmatched: 11. CDR3 amino acids: CSVGAQGSGTEAFF. CDR3 DNA: TGCAGCGTGGGGGCACAGGGGTCGGGCACTGAAGCTTTCTTT.

This clone was seen only once. The chain combines TRBV9 with TRBJ2-1; 7 bases map to TRBD2. CDR3 length equals 15 residues. V was pared by 4 bases and J by 7 bases, with 11 bases of the junction left unmatched. Germline V CDR1 and CDR2: SGDLS, YYNGEE. CDR3 nucleotides: TGTGCCAGCAGCCCCCCCGGCGGGAGTTTTAATGAGCAGTTCTTC. It encodes CASSPPGGSFNEQFF.

The chain is built from TRBV14 and TRBJ1-2, with a tentative D call TRBD1 (5 bases). The germline gives CDR1 SGHDN, CDR2 FVKESK. The CDR3 runs 14 residues. Trimming left V 0 bases short and J 7 bases short, with 12 bases between. CDR3 DNA sequence: TGTGCCAGCAGCCAAGAGAGGGGAGGGTCTGGCTACACCTTC. Amino acids: CASSQERGGSGYTF.

The chain employs TRBV9 and TRBJ1-1, with D perhaps TRBD1 (5 bases). V dropped 0 bases and J dropped 5 bases, with 8 bases sitting between them. This CDR3 spans 13 amino acids. The germline gives CDR1 SGDLS, CDR2 YYNGEE. CDR3 in DNA: TGTGCCAGCAGCGTAGCTCAGGGTACTGAAGCTTTCTTT. This codes for CASSVAQGTEAFF.

This clone was picked up one time. The CDR3 sequence is CASSLSAYEQYF. The DNA of the CDR3 is TGTGCCAGCAGCTTATCTGCATACGAGCAGTACTTC. The V gene is TRBV7-9, the J gene TRBJ2-7, with D hard to call. Deletions cut 2 bases from V and 4 bases from J, with 6 bases between. The germline CDR1 and CDR2 sequences are SEHNR and FQNEAQ (reference sequence). This CDR3 region has 12 residues.

This chain links TRBV15 with TRBJ2-5; 8 bases map to TRBD2. CDR1 LNHNV and CDR2 YYDKDF come from the germline V gene (reference sequence). V shed 2 bases and J 1 base; nucleotides not matched to a gene: 6. CDR3 length: 16 residues. CDR3 sequence: CATSRTYGLAQETQYF. CDR3 sequence (DNA): TGTGCCACCAGCAGAACCTATGGACTAGCCCAAGAGACCCAGTACTTC.